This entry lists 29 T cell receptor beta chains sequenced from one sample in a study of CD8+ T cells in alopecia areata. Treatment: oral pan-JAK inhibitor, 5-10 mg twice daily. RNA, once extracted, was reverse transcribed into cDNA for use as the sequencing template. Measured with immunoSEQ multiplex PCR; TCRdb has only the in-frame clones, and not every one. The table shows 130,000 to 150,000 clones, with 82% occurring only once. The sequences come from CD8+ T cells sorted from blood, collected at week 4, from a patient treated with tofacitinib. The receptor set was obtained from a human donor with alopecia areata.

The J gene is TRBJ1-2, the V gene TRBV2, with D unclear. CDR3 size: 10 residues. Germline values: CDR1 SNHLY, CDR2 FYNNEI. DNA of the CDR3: TGTGCTAAGCTGGACCCTGGCTACACCTTC. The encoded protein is CAKLDPGYTF.

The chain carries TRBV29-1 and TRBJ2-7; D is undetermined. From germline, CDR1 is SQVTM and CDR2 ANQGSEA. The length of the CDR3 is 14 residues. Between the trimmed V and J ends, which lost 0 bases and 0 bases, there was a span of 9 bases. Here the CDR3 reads CSVEDAEASYEQYF. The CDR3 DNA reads TGCAGCGTTGAAGATGCAGAAGCCTCCTACGAGCAGTACTTC.

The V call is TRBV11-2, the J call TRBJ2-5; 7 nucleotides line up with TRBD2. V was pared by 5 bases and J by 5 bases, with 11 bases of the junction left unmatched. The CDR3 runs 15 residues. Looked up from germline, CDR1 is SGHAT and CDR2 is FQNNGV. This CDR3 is CASSPSGGKLETQYF. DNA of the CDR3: TGTGCCAGCAGCCCCTCGGGGGGAAAGCTGGAGACCCAGTACTTC.

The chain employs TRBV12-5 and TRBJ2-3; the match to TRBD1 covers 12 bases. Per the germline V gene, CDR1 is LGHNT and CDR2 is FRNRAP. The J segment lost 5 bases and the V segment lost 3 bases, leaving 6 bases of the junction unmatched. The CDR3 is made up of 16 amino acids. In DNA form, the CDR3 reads TGTGCTAGTGGTTTCCGGGACAGGGGGCCTGGAGATACGCAGTATTTT. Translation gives CASGFRDRGPGDTQYF.

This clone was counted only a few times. CDR3 loop: CAWTDRGWGNEQFF. CDR3 nucleotide sequence: TGTGCCTGGACCGACAGGGGCTGGGGCAATGAGCAGTTCTTC. The chain uses TRBV30 and TRBJ2-1, with 8 bases fitting TRBD1. Germline V gives CDR1 GTSNPN, CDR2 SVGIG (reference sequence). J was trimmed by 6 bases and V by 4 bases; bases with no gene match: 8. The CDR3 totals 14 residues.

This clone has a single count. Here the CDR3 reads CASSDRGVEQYF. DNA for the CDR3: TGTGCCAGCAGTGATAGGGGGGTCGAGCAGTACTTC. The rearrangement joins TRBV2 to TRBJ2-7; D possibly uses TRBD1 or TRBD2 (6 bases each). Germline CDR1 reads SNHLY; CDR2 reads FYNNEI. Trimming left V 3 bases short and J 6 bases short, with 9 bases between. The CDR3 consists of 12 residues.

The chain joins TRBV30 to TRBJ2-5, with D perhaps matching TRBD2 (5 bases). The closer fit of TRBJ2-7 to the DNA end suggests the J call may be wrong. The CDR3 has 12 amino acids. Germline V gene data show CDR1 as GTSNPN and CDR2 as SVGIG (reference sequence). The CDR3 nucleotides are TGTGCCTGGAATCCGGGGTCCCACGAGCAGTACTTC. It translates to CAWNPGSHEQYF.

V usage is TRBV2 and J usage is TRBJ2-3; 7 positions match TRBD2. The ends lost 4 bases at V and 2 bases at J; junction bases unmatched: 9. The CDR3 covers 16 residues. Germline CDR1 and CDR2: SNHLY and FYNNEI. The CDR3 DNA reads TGTGCCAGCAGTGCTAACAGCGGGGCCACCACAGATACGCAGTATTTT. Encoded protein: CASSANSGATTDTQYF.

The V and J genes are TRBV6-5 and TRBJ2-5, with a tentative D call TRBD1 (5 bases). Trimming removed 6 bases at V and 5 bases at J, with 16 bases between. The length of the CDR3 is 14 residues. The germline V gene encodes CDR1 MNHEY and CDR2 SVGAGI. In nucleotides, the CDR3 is TGTGCCAGCAGCCCCCCTTCAGGGTGGGAGACCCAGTACTTC. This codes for CASSPPSGWETQYF.

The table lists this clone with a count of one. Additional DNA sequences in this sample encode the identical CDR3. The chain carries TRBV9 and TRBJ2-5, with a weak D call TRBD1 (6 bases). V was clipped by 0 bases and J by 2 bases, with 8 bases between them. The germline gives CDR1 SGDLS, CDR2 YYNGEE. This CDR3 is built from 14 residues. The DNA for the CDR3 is TGTGCCAGCAGCGTAGAGGGGACACAAGAGACCCAGTACTTC. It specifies CASSVEGTQETQYF. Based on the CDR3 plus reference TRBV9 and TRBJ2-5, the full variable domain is DSGVTQTPKHLITATGQRVTLRCSPRSGDLSVYWYQQSLDQGLQFLIQYYNGEERAKGNILERFSAQQFPDLHSELNLSSLELGDSALYFCASSVEGTQETQYFGPGTRLLVL.

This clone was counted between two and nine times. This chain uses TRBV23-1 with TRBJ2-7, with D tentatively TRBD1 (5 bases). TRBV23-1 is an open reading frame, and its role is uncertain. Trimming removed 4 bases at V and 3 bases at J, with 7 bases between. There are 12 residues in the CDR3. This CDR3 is CASSRQGYEQYF. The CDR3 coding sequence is TGCGCCAGCAGTCGCCAGGGCTACGAGCAGTACTTC.

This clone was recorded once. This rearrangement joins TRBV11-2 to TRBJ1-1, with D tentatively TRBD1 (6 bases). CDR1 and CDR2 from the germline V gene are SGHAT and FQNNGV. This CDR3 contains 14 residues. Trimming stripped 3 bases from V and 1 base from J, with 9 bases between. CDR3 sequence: CASSLGAQNTEAFF. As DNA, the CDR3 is TGTGCCAGCAGCTTGGGGGCACAGAACACTGAAGCTTTCTTT.

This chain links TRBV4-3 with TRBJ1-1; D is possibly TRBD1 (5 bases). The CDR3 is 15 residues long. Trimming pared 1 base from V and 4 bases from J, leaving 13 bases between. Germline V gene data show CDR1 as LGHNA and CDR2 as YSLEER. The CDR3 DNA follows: TGCGCCAGCAGCCAAGTCGGGGGGTTGGGCACTGAAGCTTTCTTT. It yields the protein CASSQVGGLGTEAFF.

CDR3 protein: CASSQGLSNEQFF. DNA of the CDR3: TGTGCCAGCAGCCAGGGACTTTCCAATGAGCAGTTCTTC. The chain couples TRBV7-6 to TRBJ2-1; maybe TRBD2 (6 bases). Germline loops: CDR1 SGHVS, CDR2 FNYEAQ. This CDR3 spans 13 amino acids. The V and J ends lost 5 bases and 6 bases respectively, with 11 bases between them.

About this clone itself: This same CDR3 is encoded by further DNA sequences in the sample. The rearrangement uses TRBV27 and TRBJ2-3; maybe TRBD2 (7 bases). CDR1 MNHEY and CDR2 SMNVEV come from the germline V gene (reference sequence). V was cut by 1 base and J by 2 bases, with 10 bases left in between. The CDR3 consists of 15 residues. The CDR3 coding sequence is TGTGCCAGCAGTTTATTGGCGGGGGCCACAGATACGCAGTATTTT. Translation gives CASSLLAGATDTQYF.

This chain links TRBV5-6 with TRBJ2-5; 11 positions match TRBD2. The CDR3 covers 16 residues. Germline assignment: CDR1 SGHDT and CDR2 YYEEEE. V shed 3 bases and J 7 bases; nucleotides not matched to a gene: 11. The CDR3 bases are TGTGCCAGCAGCTCACTAGCGGGGGATGGAATAGGGACCCAGTACTTC. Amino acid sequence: CASSSLAGDGIGTQYF.

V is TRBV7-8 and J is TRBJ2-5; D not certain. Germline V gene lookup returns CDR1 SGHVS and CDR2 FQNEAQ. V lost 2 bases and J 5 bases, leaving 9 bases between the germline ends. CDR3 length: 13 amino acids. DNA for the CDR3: TGTGCCAGCAGCTTATGGGTGTTGGAGACCCAGTACTTC. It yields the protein CASSLWVLETQYF. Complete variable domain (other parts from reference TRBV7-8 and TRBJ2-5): GAGVSQSPRYKVAKRGQDVALRCDPISGHVSLFWYQQALGQGPEFLTYFQNEAQLDKSGLPSDRFFAERPEGSVSTLKIQRTQQEDSAVYLCASSLWVLETQYFGPGTRLLVL.

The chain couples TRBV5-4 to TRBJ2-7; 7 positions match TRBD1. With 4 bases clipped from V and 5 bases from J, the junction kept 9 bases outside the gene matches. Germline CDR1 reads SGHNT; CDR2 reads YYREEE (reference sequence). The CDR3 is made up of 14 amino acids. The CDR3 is CASSPAYDRDEQYF. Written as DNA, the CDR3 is TGTGCCAGCAGCCCCGCCTACGACAGGGACGAGCAGTACTTC.

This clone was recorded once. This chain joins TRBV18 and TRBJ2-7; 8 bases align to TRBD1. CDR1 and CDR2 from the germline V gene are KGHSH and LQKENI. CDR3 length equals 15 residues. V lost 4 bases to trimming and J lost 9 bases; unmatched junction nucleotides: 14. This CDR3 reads CASSLDRTGRSGQYF. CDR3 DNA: TGTGCCAGCTCACTCGACAGGACAGGGAGATCTGGGCAGTACTTC.

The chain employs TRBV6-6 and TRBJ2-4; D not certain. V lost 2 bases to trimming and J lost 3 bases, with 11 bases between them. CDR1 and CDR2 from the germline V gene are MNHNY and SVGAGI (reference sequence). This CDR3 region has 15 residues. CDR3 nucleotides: TGTGCCAGCAGTTACGCTTTAGAAAGCAAAAACATTCAGTACTTC. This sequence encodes CASSYALESKNIQYF.

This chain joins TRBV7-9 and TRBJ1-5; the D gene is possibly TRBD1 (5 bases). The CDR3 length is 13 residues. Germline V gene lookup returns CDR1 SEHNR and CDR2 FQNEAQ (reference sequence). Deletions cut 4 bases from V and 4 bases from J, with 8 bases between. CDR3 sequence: CASSSGVNQPQHF. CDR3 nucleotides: TGTGCCAGCAGCTCGGGGGTTAATCAGCCCCAGCATTTT.

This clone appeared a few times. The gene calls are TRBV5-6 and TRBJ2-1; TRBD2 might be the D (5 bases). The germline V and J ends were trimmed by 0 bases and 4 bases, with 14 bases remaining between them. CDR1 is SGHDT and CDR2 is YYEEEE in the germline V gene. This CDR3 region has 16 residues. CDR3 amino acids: CASSLEPGSHYNEQFF. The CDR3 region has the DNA TGTGCCAGCAGCTTGGAACCGGGGAGTCATTACAATGAGCAGTTCTTC.

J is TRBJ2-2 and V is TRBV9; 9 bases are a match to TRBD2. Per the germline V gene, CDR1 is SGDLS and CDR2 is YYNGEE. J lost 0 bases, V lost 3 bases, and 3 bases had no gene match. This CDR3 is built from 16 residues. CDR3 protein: CASSASGGTNTGELFF. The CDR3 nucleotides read TGTGCCAGCAGCGCCAGCGGGGGGACGAACACCGGGGAGCTGTTTTTT. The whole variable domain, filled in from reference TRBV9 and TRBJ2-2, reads DSGVTQTPKHLITATGQRVTLRCSPRSGDLSVYWYQQSLDQGLQFLIQYYNGEERAKGNILERFSAQQFPDLHSELNLSSLELGDSALYFCASSASGGTNTGELFFGEGSRLTVL.

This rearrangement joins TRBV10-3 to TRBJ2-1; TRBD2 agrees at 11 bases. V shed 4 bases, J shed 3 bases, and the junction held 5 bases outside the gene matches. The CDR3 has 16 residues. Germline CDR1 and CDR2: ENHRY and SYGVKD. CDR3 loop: CAISGRLAGIYNEQFF. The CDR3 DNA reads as TGTGCCATCAGTGGTAGACTAGCGGGGATCTACAATGAGCAGTTCTTC.

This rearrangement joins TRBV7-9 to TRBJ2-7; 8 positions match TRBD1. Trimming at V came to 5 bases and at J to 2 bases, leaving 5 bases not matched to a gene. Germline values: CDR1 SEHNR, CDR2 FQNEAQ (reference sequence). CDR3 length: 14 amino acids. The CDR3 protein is CASSGGQAAYEQYF. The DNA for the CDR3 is TGTGCCAGCAGCGGGGGACAGGCAGCCTACGAGCAGTACTTC.

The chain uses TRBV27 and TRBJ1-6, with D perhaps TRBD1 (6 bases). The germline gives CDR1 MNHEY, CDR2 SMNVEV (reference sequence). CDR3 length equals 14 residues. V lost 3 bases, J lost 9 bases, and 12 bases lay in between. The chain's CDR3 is CASSFTGSGSPLHF. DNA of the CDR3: TGTGCCAGCAGTTTTACAGGGTCTGGTTCACCCCTCCACTTT.

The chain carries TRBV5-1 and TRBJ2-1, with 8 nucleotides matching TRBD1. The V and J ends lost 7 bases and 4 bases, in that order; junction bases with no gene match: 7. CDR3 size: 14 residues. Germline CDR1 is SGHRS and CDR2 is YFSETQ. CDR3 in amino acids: CASETGDRYNEQFF. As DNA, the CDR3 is TGCGCCAGCGAGACAGGGGATCGGTACAATGAGCAGTTCTTC. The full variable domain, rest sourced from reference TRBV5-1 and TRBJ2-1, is KAGVTQTPRYLIKTRGQQVTLSCSPISGHRSVSWYQQTPGQGLQFLFEYFSETQRNKGNFPGRFSGRQFSNSRSEMNVSTLELGDSALYLCASETGDRYNEQFFGPGTRLTVL.

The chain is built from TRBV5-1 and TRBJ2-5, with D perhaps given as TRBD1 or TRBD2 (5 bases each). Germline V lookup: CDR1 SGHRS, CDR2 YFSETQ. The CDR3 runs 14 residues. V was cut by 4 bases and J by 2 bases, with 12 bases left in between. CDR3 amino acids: CASSTWGGQETQYF. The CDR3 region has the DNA TGCGCCAGCAGCACCTGGGGCGGGCAAGAGACCCAGTACTTC.

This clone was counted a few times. CDR3 in DNA: TGCAGCGTTGAAGATCGGGGGAGCAGGGGTAATGGCTACACCTTC. Its protein product is CSVEDRGSRGNGYTF. The chain joins TRBV29-1 to TRBJ1-2; the D gene is possibly TRBD1 (6 bases). Germline V gene lookup returns CDR1 SQVTM and CDR2 ANQGSEA. Trimming pared 0 bases from V and 6 bases from J, leaving 17 bases between. This CDR3 contains 15 residues.